Listed below are T cell receptor beta chains from one sample, sequenced in a study of regulatory T cells in long-lasting Graves disease. TCRdb used MiXCR to reprocess the multiplex PCR reads, holding one entry per CDR3 protein. The table has about 420,000 distinct CDR3 sequences, 16% seen once. The same data also contributed to another study, on T cells in Graves' hyperthyroidism and ophthalmopathy.

Specimen: peripheral blood mononuclear cells (PBMCs), collected at new diagnosis, from a patient treated with antithyroid drugs. The receptors originated from a young woman with Graves disease. CDR3s include the opening cysteine and the closing phenylalanine or tryptophan.

v_call	j_call	cdr3_aa
TRBV7-9	TRBJ2-3	CASSPLGLAGGITDTQYF
TRBV6-1	TRBJ1-5	CASRLGRGGLNQPQHF
TRBV20-1	TRBJ2-3	CSAHGITDTQYF
TRBV12-3/TRBV12-4	TRBJ2-3	CASRRDYTDTQYF
TRBV12-3/TRBV12-4	TRBJ2-1	CASSPGLAGAPSYNEQFF
TRBV30	TRBJ2-7	CAWRVSQYEQYF
TRBV4-1	TRBJ2-2	CASSRTGGPAGELFF
TRBV28	TRBJ1-2	CASSLYRGPKGYTF
TRBV27	TRBJ2-1	CASAVAGGRYNEQFF
TRBV24-1	TRBJ2-1	CATSPSRSSYNEQFF
TRBV4-1	TRBJ2-3	CASSQTSGSPDTQYF
TRBV11-2	TRBJ2-5	CASSVVGRAAETQYF
TRBV11-2	TRBJ1-3	CASSPYDGTVSGNTIYF
TRBV6-2/TRBV6-3	TRBJ2-2	CASSSLGSTGELFF
TRBV12-3/TRBV12-4	TRBJ1-6	CASSLGGGNSPLHF
TRBV20-1	TRBJ2-2	CSALLAGGRPPGELFF
TRBV27	TRBJ2-1	CASSLGATYNEQFF
TRBV7-8	TRBJ1-5	CASSYGPLNQPQHF
TRBV2	TRBJ2-7	CASTLRSDEQYF
TRBV4-1	TRBJ1-2	CASSQSGLWDYTF
TRBV20-1	TRBJ1-6	CSARGPGGAINSPLHF
TRBV28	TRBJ2-7	CASNDRGGEQYF
TRBV15	TRBJ1-6	CATSVAGNSSPLHF
TRBV20-1	TRBJ1-1	CSARDWTMNTEAFF
TRBV4-2	TRBJ2-3	CASSQDISGRGTDTQYF
TRBV28	TRBJ1-2	CASSLSGGGYTF
TRBV30	TRBJ2-1	CASSTSGIQETQFF
TRBV28	TRBJ2-1	CASSSRPRYNEQFF
TRBV6-5	TRBJ1-1	CASSYSGGAKTEAFF
TRBV29-1	TRBJ1-1	CSGIFTGGNTEAFF
TRBV12-3/TRBV12-4	TRBJ2-3	CASRSLHLRLAGRDTQYF
TRBV29-1	TRBJ1-1	CSALGGPPEAFF
TRBV18	TRBJ2-1	CASSPDDEQFF
TRBV15	TRBJ2-1	CATSSLGTSGKRTYNEQFF
TRBV9	TRBJ2-3	CASSVGVEETDTQYF
TRBV9	TRBJ2-1	CASSVDPGTGSYNEQFF
TRBV20-1	TRBJ2-1	CSARASQLYNEQFF
TRBV19	TRBJ2-1	CASDRGLGDPSYNEQFF
TRBV4-1	TRBJ2-3	CASSQAPRAPDTQYF
TRBV5-1	TRBJ2-7	CASSLDRHYEQYF
TRBV6-1	TRBJ2-2	CASTSSGNTGELFF
TRBV28	TRBJ2-7	CASSLLTSYERYF
TRBV2	TRBJ2-7	CASSLAGPAYEQYF
TRBV3-1	TRBJ2-1	CASSQATLAGGDNEQFF
TRBV3-1	TRBJ2-6	CASSQDLGSGANVLTF
TRBV3-1	TRBJ2-1	CASSQQTGVNEQFF
TRBV20-1	TRBJ2-7	CSAPWRGTGDYEQYF